Described below is a single TCR beta chain sequence and its context. This sample is part of a study of control samples from healthy donors and cancer patients. The table came from immunoSEQ multiplex PCR; TCRdb's copy has only in-frame clones and leaves some out. Among 80,000 or so clones listed, around nine tenths were seen once. The germline gives CDR1 GTSNPN, CDR2 SVGIG (reference sequence). J gave up 5 bases and V 2 bases, and 6 bases lay outside the gene matches. This CDR3 region has 15 residues. This rearrangement joins TRBV30 to TRBJ2-3; 11 bases line up with TRBD2. What was sequenced was blood. The TCR was taken from a man aged 45-65 years in good health. The CDR3 nucleotides read TGTGCCTGGAGTCGGACTAGCGGGCGAATAGATACGCAGTATTTT. This sequence encodes CAWSRTSGRIDTQYF.